The 20 T cell receptor beta chains given below trace back to one sample, sequenced in a study of beta chain features in type 1 diabetes (dated 2018 in TCRdb). Libraries were constructed by the immunoSEQ multiplex PCR assay. The entire isolated RNA was reverse transcribed using the High Capacity cDNA Reverse Transcription Kit, and thus expressed TCRB transcripts were sequenced. TCRdb took this table from immuneACCESS and kept in-frame rearrangements with V and J called. Such tables lack part of the clones; where checked against another copy, unresolved V genes explain under half of the gap, and the rest is unexplained. This sample holds about 370,000 clones; over 13% were observed only once. The ten largest clonotypes hold under 0.02% of the sample. The material sequenced was naive CD4+ T cells from blood. The cell subset or site label corresponds to: true naive CD4+ T cells. The source of these receptors is a woman aged 18-35 years in good health.

The chain combines TRBV15 with TRBJ2-1; tentative D call: TRBD2 (6 bases). From germline, CDR1 is LNHNV and CDR2 YYDKDF (reference sequence). The CDR3 runs to 16 residues. Trimming removed 6 bases from V and 2 bases from J, with 17 bases in between. CDR3 coding DNA: TGTGCCACCAGACCCAGCGGGCCCTCCCCCTACAATGAGCAGTTCTTC. Translated: CATRPSGPSPYNEQFF.

The rearrangement joins TRBV28 to TRBJ2-1, with 9 positions matching TRBD2. The CDR3 contains 15 residues. V dropped 6 bases and J dropped 4; count of bases not matched to a gene: 7. Germline V gene lookup returns CDR1 MDHEN and CDR2 SYDVKM. The CDR3 protein is CASSPPGLAYNEQFF. For the CDR3, the DNA is TGTGCCAGCAGCCCCCCGGGACTAGCATACAATGAGCAGTTCTTC. Looking up the rest from reference TRBV28 and TRBJ2-1 gives the full variable domain: DVKVTQSSRYLVKRTGEKVFLECVQDMDHENMFWYRQDPGLGLRLIYFSYDVKMKEKGDIPEGYSVSREKKERFSLILESASTNQTSMYLCASSPPGLAYNEQFFGPGTRLTVL.

The rearrangement uses TRBV13 and TRBJ2-1; a weak D match, TRBD1 (5 bases). Germline V CDR1 and CDR2: PRHDT, FYEKMQ (reference sequence). The CDR3 length is 13 residues. Deletions cut 3 bases from V and 4 bases from J, with 7 bases between. CDR3 bases: TGTGCCAGCAGCTTCCAGGGATACAATGAGCAGTTCTTC. It codes for CASSFQGYNEQFF.

The chain is built from TRBV5-1 and TRBJ2-7; 8 positions match TRBD2. This CDR3 region has 13 residues. The J segment lost 6 bases and the V segment lost 0 bases, leaving 2 bases of the junction unmatched. Germline assignment: CDR1 SGHRS and CDR2 YFSETQ. CDR3: CASSLVAGGEQYF. Written as DNA, the CDR3 is TGCGCCAGCAGCTTGGTGGCGGGAGGCGAGCAGTACTTC.

This chain connects TRBV30 to TRBJ1-3; D remains ambiguous. From germline, CDR1 is GTSNPN and CDR2 SVGIG (reference sequence). The V and J ends lost 2 bases and 2 bases respectively, with 13 bases between them. This CDR3 is 15 amino acids long. In DNA, the CDR3 is TGTGCCTGGAGTCCCTCCCCGGGAGCTGGAAACACCATATATTTT. It codes for CAWSPSPGAGNTIYF.

This clone has a single count. The genes are TRBV6-1 and TRBJ2-5; D gene uncertain. The CDR3 contains 15 residues. Germline CDR1 and CDR2: MNHNS and SASEGT. Trimming left V 2 bases short and J 1 base short, with 11 bases between. The CDR3 region is CASSELGPRQETQYF. In nucleotides, the CDR3 is TGTGCCAGCAGTGAACTTGGCCCACGCCAAGAGACCCAGTACTTC.

This clone was counted between two and nine times. V gene TRBV5-1 combines with J gene TRBJ2-6; tentatively, D is TRBD1 (6 bases). The CDR3 spans 18 residues. The germline V gene has CDR1 SGHRS and CDR2 YFSETQ. V was shortened by 4 bases and J by 0 bases, with 17 bases between the two germline ends. Here the CDR3 reads CASSPKYRDNSGANVLTF. The CDR3 bases are TGCGCCAGCAGCCCAAAGTACAGGGACAACTCTGGGGCCAACGTCCTGACTTTC.

This clone was seen only a few times. V gene TRBV18 combines with J gene TRBJ2-6, with TRBD1 matching over 8 bases. The V and J ends lost 6 bases and 2 bases, in that order; junction bases with no gene match: 9. The CDR3 runs to 17 residues. Germline V gives CDR1 KGHSH, CDR2 LQKENI. In DNA, the CDR3 is TGTGCCAGCTCGCTGGGACAGGTCGATACTGGGGCCAACGTCCTGACTTTC. It translates to CASSLGQVDTGANVLTF.

This clone has just a few counts. The chain carries TRBV4-3 and TRBJ1-5; D is undetermined. Trimming removed 0 bases from V and 1 base from J, with 10 bases in between. The CDR3 covers 16 residues. Germline loops: CDR1 LGHNA, CDR2 YSLEER. The CDR3 nucleotides are TGCGCCAGCAGCCAAGATGCGGCGTTCAGCAATCAGCCCCAGCATTTT. As protein: CASSQDAAFSNQPQHF.

The V gene is TRBV4-1, the J gene TRBJ2-7; D perhaps matches TRBD1 (5 bases). This CDR3 spans 15 amino acids. V was trimmed by 0 bases and J by 5 bases, leaving 14 bases between them. CDR1 and CDR2 (germline): MGHRA, YSYEKL. In DNA, the CDR3 is TGCGCCAGCAGCCAAGAATCAGGGCCTTTCAACGAGCAGTACTTC. The encoded protein is CASSQESGPFNEQYF.

This clone came up a few times. The chain joins TRBV5-6 to TRBJ2-1; 8 bases fit TRBD2. The CDR3 has 15 residues. The germline V gene encodes CDR1 SGHDT and CDR2 YYEEEE. Germline trimming cut 4 bases from V and 8 bases from J; bases unmatched to any gene: 11. CDR3 amino acids: CASSPEIAGRYEQFF. The CDR3 DNA is TGTGCCAGCAGCCCGGAGATAGCGGGAAGGTATGAGCAGTTCTTC.

This chain uses TRBV4-2 with TRBJ2-1, with 14 positions matching TRBD2. J lost 0 bases, V lost 4 bases, and 8 bases had no gene match. Germline V CDR1 and CDR2: LGHNA, YNFKEQ. The CDR3 length is 19 residues. The CDR3 is CASSRRLAGGLGSYNEQFF. The CDR3 nucleotides read TGTGCCAGCAGCCGTAGACTAGCGGGAGGGTTGGGCTCCTACAATGAGCAGTTCTTC.

This clone appeared a single time. J is TRBJ2-7 and V is TRBV18; D might be TRBD2 (6 bases). Trimming removed 2 bases at V and 4 bases at J, with 9 bases between. There are 13 residues in the CDR3. Germline-derived CDR1 and CDR2 are KGHSH and LQKENI. The CDR3 here is CASSPTEGYEQYF. The CDR3 nucleotides are TGTGCCAGCTCACCAACGGAGGGGTACGAGCAGTACTTC.

This chain links TRBV4-2 with TRBJ2-4; a weak D match, TRBD2 (7 bases). Germline CDR1 reads LGHNA; CDR2 reads YNFKEQ. The CDR3 consists of 17 residues. The V and J ends lost 9 bases and 0 bases respectively, with 21 bases between them. The CDR3 here is CASKGGGGDLAKNIQYF. Here the CDR3 DNA reads TGTGCCAGTAAAGGGGGAGGGGGGGACTTAGCCAAAAACATTCAGTACTTC.

This clone was counted a few times. The chain is built from TRBV30 and TRBJ2-1; TRBD2 is a possible D gene (5 bases). Germline V gives CDR1 GTSNPN, CDR2 SVGIG (reference sequence). This CDR3 contains 15 residues. V was shortened by 1 base and J by 4 bases, with 14 bases between the two germline ends. The CDR3 protein is CAWSDLGGSYNEQFF. The CDR3 nucleotides read TGTGCCTGGAGTGATTTGGGCGGGTCTTACAATGAGCAGTTCTTC.

The chain couples TRBV28 to TRBJ2-3; D possibly corresponds to TRBD2 (5 bases). The V gene's germline CDR1 is MDHEN and CDR2 SYDVKM. The CDR3 extends over 15 amino acids. Trimming took off 3 bases at V and 10 bases at J, with 20 bases between the two ends. The CDR3 nucleotides are TGTGCCAGCAGTTTTAAGAAGATTCGGGGTATCGCGCAGTATTTT. This sequence encodes CASSFKKIRGIAQYF.

The V call is TRBV7-9, the J call TRBJ2-3, with D possibly being TRBD1 (5 bases). Trimming left V 7 bases short and J 2 bases short, with 16 bases between. The CDR3 contains 15 residues. Germline V gene lookup returns CDR1 SEHNR and CDR2 FQNEAQ (reference sequence). The CDR3 DNA is TGTGCCAGCATCCTAGGGGCAGGTTCCACAGATACGCAGTATTTT. This codes for CASILGAGSTDTQYF.

The chain employs TRBV7-9 and TRBJ2-7, with D possibly matching TRBD2 (5 bases). Trimming shortened V by 0 bases and J by 5 bases, and 8 bases separated the two germline ends. The CDR3 is 13 amino acids. Looked up from germline, CDR1 is SEHNR and CDR2 is FQNEAQ (reference sequence). The CDR3 bases are TGTGCCAGCAGCTTAGCGATCGGGAACGAGCAGTACTTC. Its translation: CASSLAIGNEQYF.

Comment on this clone: Other DNA sequences in this specimen translate into the identical CDR3. V is TRBV6-6 and J is TRBJ1-5; TRBD1 matches at 7 bases. Germline-derived CDR1 and CDR2 are MNHNY and SVGAGI (reference sequence). The V segment lost 2 bases and the J segment 2 bases; nucleotides outside the gene matches: 0. This CDR3 contains 14 residues. The CDR3 spells CASSYGQGNQPQHF. The CDR3 DNA sequence: TGTGCCAGCAGTTACGGACAGGGCAATCAGCCCCAGCATTTT.

This clone appeared a few times. The rearrangement uses TRBV7-9 and TRBJ2-1; TRBD2 agrees at 7 bases. CDR3 length: 16 residues. Looked up from germline, CDR1 is SEHNR and CDR2 is FQNEAQ (reference sequence). V lost 7 bases, J lost 4 bases, and 13 bases stayed unmatched. CDR3: CASTSISSGSYNEQFF. CDR3 in DNA: TGTGCCAGCACCAGCATTTCTAGCGGATCGTACAATGAGCAGTTCTTC.